Here is one T cell receptor (beta chain) with its context. The entry originates in a study of blood T cell repertoires in COVID-19. The V end lost 5 bases, the J end lost 0 bases, and 12 bases lay between the germline ends. The germline CDR1 and CDR2 sequences are SGHAT and FQNNGV. This CDR3 is 15 amino acids long. Clones were read by immunoSEQ multiplex PCR, and TCRdb kept only the in-frame ones, dropping some. The sample consists of hundreds of thousands of clones, 80% to 90% of them appearing once. This sequence was found in a man aged 50-60 years with acute or convalescent COVID-19. The rearrangement uses TRBV11-2 and TRBJ2-3; tentatively, D is TRBD2 (6 bases). Sample: peripheral blood. DNA of the CDR3: TGTGCCAGCAGCCCAGGTCGGGGGAGCACAGATACGCAGTATTTT. Encoded protein: CASSPGRGSTDTQYF. The full variable domain, in which reference TRBV11-2 and TRBJ2-3 provide the parts outside the CDR3, is EAGVAQSPRYKIIEKRQSVAFWCNPISGHATLYWYQQILGQGPKLLIQFQNNGVVDDSQLPKDRFSAERLKGVDSTLKIQPAKLEDSAVYLCASSPGRGSTDTQYFGPGTRLTVL.